Below, one T cell receptor (beta chain) is given with its context. Its antigen remains unknown. Per the germline V gene, CDR1 is MNHEY and CDR2 is SMNVEV (reference sequence). This CDR3 spans 13 amino acids. The V and J ends lost 5 bases and 3 bases respectively, with 11 bases between them. Clones were read by immunoSEQ multiplex PCR, and TCRdb kept only the in-frame ones, dropping some. Of roughly 450,000 clones listed, around 90% were seen once; the top ten hold over 9%. This entry belongs to a study of Ad26.COV2.S vaccination and SARS-CoV-2 variants. Study information: Donor got 5x10^10 or 1x10^11 viral particles of Ad26.COV2.S. Study-level results: Spike-specific CD8+ and CD4+ T cell responses reportedly showed substantial breadth after vaccination.

Treatment of the sample: 15 to 20 received Ad26.COV2.S at low or high dose, single or two shots; roughly five received placebo; per-sample allocation not given. All samples were drawn on day 63, counting from the first vaccine or placebo injection. This TCR was recovered from a person aged 18-65 years who received the Ad26.COV2.S COVID-19 vaccine or a placebo. The chain links TRBV27 to TRBJ2-7; no clear D gene. Material: peripheral blood, obtained in a trial of Ad26.COV2.S vaccine versus placebo. The CDR3 region has the DNA TGTGCCAGCAGTATCGGCAGATACTACGAGCAGTACTTC. Encoded protein: CASSIGRYYEQYF.